This is a list of T cell receptor beta chains from one sample in a study of CD8 T cells in ankylosing spondylitis. TCRdb reprocessed the 5' RACE reads via MiXCR and lists one record per CDR3 protein. The data contain approximately 400,000 distinct CDR3 sequences, roughly 18% of them singletons. Material for sequencing was blood, either unsorted or a sorted T cell fraction (not recorded which). The receptors derive from a male donor with ankylosing spondylitis. The CDR3 runs from the conserved cysteine through the conserved F or W. Fields, in order: clone size, D gene, J gene, V gene, CDR3 DNA, CDR3 protein. A D gene is named only where the DNA matches it firmly. Expanded clones get a size class; other rows say once, few or many, or leave the size out.

NA NA TRBJ1-1 TRBV10-3 TGTGCCATCAGTGCCAGGGACATGAACACTGAAGCTTTCTTT CAISARDMNTEAFF
NA TRBD1 TRBJ2-4 TRBV2 TGTGCCAGCAGCGCAAGACAGGGGCCCAAAAACATTCAGTACTTC CASSARQGPKNIQYF
NA TRBD1 TRBJ1-2 TRBV12-3/TRBV12-4 TGTGCCAGCAGTCTGACGGACAGGGGAAACTATGGCTACACCTTC CASSLTDRGNYGYTF
NA NA TRBJ1-1 TRBV14 TGTGCCAGCAGCCAAGATTTCGGGGAGGTTAACACTGAAGCTTTCTTT CASSQDFGEVNTEAFF
many NA TRBJ2-3 TRBV12-3/TRBV12-4 TGTGCCAGCAGTGACAGCACAGATACGCAGTATTTT CASSDSTDTQYF
many NA TRBJ2-3 TRBV12-3/TRBV12-4 TGTGCCAGCAGAGGGCGCTTGGGGGGGCACACAGATACGCAGTATTTT CASRGRLGGHTDTQYF
few NA TRBJ2-5 TRBV5-1 TGCGCCAGCAGCTCAGGGGGGGGCGCAGAGACCCAGTACTTC CASSSGGGAETQYF
NA NA TRBJ1-3 TRBV9 TGTGCCAGCAGCGTACGGGCAGCTCCCCAATATTCTGGAAACACCATATATTTT CASSVRAAPQYSGNTIYF
NA NA TRBJ1-5 TRBV29-1 TGCAGCGTTGTGACAGGACCCAATCAGCCCCAGCATTTT CSVVTGPNQPQHF
NA NA TRBJ2-1 TRBV5-4 TGTGCCAGCAGCTTGGTGGGGGGCCATTACAATGAGCAGTTCTTC CASSLVGGHYNEQFF
NA NA TRBJ2-1 TRBV20-1 TGCAGTGCTAGCCCCCGGCCAGGTCTTGATGAGCAGTTCTTC CSASPRPGLDEQFF
few NA TRBJ1-5 TRBV7-8 TGTGCCAGCAGCTTAGGGATAGATCAGCCCCAGCATTTT CASSLGIDQPQHF
NA TRBD1 TRBJ2-6 TRBV12-3/TRBV12-4 TGTGCCAGCAGTCAGACAGGGGGCGGAGGGGCCAACGTCCTGACTTTC CASSQTGGGGANVLTF
many TRBD1 TRBJ1-6 TRBV27 TGTGCCAGCAGTGCCACGGACAGGGGGAATTCACCCCTCCACTTT CASSATDRGNSPLHF
few NA TRBJ2-7 TRBV7-2 TGTGCCAGCAGCCCTCCGGGATTCGTTTCTTACTACGAGCAGTACTTC CASSPPGFVSYYEQYF
NA NA TRBJ1-6 TRBV2 TGTGCCAGCAGTGATCTGGGATTCGATTCACCCCTCCACTTT CASSDLGFDSPLHF
few TRBD2 TRBJ2-5 TRBV29-1 TGCAGCGTTTTTCGGGGGGAGGAGACCCAGTACTTC CSVFRGEETQYF
NA NA TRBJ2-3 TRBV11-3 TGTGCCAGCAGCTCGTTAGGTGGGACTTTGGGGGATACGCAGTATTTT CASSSLGGTLGDTQYF
many NA TRBJ1-1 TRBV20-1 TGCAGTGTAAAGAGGTTCAGCTGGGGTTTCTTT CSVKRFSWGFF
few TRBD2 TRBJ2-1 TRBV7-2 TGTGCCAGCAGCTTAGATAGCGGGGGGGACAATGAGCAGTTCTTC CASSLDSGGDNEQFF
NA NA TRBJ2-7 TRBV20-1 TGCAGCCCCACCTTGAACGAGCAGTACTTC CSPTLNEQYF
few TRBD2 TRBJ2-7 TRBV27 TGTGCCAGCAGTTTCAAGGCTAGCGGGACCTACGAGCAGTACTTC CASSFKASGTYEQYF